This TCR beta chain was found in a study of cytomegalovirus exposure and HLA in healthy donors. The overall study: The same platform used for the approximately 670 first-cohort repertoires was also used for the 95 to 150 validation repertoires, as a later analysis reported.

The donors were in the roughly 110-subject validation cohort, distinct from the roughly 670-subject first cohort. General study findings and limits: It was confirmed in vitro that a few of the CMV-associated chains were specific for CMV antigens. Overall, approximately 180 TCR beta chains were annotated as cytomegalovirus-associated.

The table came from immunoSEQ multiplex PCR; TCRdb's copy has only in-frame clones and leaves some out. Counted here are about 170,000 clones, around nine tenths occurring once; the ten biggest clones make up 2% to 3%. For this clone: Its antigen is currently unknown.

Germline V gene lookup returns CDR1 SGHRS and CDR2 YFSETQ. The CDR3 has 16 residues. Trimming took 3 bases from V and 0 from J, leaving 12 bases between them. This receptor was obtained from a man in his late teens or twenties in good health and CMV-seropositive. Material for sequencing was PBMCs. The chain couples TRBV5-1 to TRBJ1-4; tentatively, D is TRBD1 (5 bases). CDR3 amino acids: CASSWGRVATNEKLFF. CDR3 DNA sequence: TGCGCCAGCAGCTGGGGCCGGGTTGCAACTAATGAAAAACTGTTTTTT.